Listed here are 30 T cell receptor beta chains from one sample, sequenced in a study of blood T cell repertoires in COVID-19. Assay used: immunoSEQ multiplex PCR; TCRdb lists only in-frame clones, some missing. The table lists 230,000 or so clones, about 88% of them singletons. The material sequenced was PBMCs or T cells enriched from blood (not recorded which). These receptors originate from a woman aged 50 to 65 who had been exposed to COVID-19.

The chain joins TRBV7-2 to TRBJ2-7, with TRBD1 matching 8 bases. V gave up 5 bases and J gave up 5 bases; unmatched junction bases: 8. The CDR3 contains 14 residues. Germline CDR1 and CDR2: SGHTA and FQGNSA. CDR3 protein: CASSLRGRLDEQYF. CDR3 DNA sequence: TGTGCCAGCAGCCTCAGGGGGCGTTTAGACGAGCAGTACTTC.

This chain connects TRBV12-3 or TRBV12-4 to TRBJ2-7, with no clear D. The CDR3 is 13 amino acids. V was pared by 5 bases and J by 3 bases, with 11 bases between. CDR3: CASSPGPSYEQYF. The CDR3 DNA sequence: TGTGCCAGCAGTCCGGGTCCTAGCTACGAGCAGTACTTC.

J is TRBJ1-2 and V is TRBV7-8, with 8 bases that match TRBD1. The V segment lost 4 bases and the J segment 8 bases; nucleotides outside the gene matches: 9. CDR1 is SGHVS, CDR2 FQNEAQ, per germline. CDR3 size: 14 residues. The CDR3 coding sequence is TGTGCCAGCAGCTCTAGACAGGGGTTCGAGGGCTACACCTTC. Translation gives CASSSRQGFEGYTF. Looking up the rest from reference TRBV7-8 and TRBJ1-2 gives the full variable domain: GAGVSQSPRYKVAKRGQDVALRCDPISGHVSLFWYQQALGQGPEFLTYFQNEAQLDKSGLPSDRFFAERPEGSVSTLKIQRTQQEDSAVYLCASSSRQGFEGYTFGSGTRLTVV.

CDR3 amino acids: CASSRTSGNPSTF. The CDR3, as DNA: TGTGCCAGCAGTCGGACGTCGGGGAATCCTAGCACCTTC. The chain combines TRBV6-2 or TRBV6-3 with TRBJ1-2; D is ambiguous. Germline V lookup: CDR1 MNHEY, CDR2 SVGEGT. The CDR3 totals 13 residues. With 5 bases removed from V and 13 bases from J, the gap between germline ends came to 20 bases.

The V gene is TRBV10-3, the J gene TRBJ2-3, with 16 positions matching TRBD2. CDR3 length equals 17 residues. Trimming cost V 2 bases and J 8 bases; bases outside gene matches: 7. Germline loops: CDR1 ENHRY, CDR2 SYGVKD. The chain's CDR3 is CAISEGTSGGALGTQYF. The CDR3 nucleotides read TGTGCCATCAGTGAGGGGACTAGCGGGGGGGCGTTGGGTACGCAGTATTTT.

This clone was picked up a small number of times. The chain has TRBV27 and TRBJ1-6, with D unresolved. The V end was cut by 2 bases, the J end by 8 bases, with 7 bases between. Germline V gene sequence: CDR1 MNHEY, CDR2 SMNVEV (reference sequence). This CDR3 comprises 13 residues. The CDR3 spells CASSLSGDSPLHF. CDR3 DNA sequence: TGTGCCAGCAGTTTAAGCGGTGATTCACCCCTCCACTTT.

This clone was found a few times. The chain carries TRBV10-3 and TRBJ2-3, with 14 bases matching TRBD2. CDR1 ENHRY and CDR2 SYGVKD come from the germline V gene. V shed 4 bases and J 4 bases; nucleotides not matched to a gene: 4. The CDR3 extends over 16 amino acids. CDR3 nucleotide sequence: TGTGCCATCAGTGGGACTAGCGGGGGGATTGCAGATACGCAGTATTTT. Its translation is CAISGTSGGIADTQYF.

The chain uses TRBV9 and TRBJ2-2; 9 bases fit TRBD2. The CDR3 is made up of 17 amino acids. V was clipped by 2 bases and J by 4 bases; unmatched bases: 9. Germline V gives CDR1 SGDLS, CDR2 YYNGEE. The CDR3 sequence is CASSVSRGGGATGELFF. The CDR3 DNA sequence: TGTGCCAGCAGCGTCTCCCGGGGCGGGGGGGCCACCGGGGAGCTGTTTTTT.

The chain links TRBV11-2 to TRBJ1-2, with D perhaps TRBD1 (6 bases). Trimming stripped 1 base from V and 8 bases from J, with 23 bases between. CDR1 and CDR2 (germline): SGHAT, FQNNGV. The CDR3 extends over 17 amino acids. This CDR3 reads CASSLGRVWGGAHGYTF. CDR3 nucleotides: TGTGCCAGCAGCTTAGGGAGAGTTTGGGGGGGCGCACACGGCTACACCTTC.

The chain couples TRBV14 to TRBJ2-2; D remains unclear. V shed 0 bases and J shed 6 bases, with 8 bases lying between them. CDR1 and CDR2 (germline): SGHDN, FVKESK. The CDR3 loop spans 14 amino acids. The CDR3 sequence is CASSQDPVAGELFF. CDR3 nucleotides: TGTGCCAGCAGCCAAGATCCGGTGGCCGGGGAGCTGTTTTTT. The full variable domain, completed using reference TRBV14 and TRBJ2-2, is EAGVTQFPSHSVIEKGQTVTLRCDPISGHDNLYWYRRVMGKEIKFLLHFVKESKQDESGMPNNRFLAERTGGTYSTLKVQPAELEDSGVYFCASSQDPVAGELFFGEGSRLTVL.

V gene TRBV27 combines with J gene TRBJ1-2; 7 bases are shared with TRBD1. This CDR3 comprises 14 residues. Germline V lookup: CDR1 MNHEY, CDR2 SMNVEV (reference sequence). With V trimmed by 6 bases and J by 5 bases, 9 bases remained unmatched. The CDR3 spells CASRLRGIGYGYTF. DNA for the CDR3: TGTGCCAGCAGGCTCAGGGGGATAGGGTATGGCTACACCTTC.

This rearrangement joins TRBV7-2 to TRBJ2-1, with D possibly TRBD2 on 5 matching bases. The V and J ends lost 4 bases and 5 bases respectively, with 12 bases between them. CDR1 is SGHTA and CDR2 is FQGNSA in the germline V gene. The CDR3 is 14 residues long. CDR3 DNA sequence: TGTGCCAGCAGCTCACCCCGAGGGAACAATGAGCAGTTCTTC. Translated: CASSSPRGNNEQFF.

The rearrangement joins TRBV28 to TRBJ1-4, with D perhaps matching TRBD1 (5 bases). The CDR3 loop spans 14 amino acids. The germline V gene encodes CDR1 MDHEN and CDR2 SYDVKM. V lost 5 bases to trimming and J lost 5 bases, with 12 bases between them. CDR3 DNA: TGTGCCAGCAGTCAGGGACTGGTAAATGAAAAACTGTTTTTT. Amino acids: CASSQGLVNEKLFF.

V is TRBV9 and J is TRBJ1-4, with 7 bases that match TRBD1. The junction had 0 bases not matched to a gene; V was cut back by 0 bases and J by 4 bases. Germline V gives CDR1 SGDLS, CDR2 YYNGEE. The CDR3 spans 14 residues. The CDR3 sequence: CASSVDRGNEKLFF. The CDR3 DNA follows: TGTGCCAGCAGCGTAGACAGGGGTAATGAAAAACTGTTTTTT.

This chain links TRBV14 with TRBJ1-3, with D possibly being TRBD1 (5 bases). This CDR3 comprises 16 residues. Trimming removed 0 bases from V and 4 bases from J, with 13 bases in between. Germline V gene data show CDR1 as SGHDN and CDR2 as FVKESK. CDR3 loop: CASSQDLRQGGNTIYF. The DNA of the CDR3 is TGTGCCAGCAGCCAAGATCTCCGGCAGGGCGGAAACACCATATATTTT.

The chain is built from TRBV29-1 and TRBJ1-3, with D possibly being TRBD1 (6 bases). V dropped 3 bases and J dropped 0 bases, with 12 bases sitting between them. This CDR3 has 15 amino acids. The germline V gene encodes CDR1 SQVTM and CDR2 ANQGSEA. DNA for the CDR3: TGCAGCGTTGATAAGGGGGGGAACTCTGGAAACACCATATATTTT. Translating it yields CSVDKGGNSGNTIYF. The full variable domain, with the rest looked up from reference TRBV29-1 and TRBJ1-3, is SAVISQKPSRDICQRGTSLTIQCQVDSQVTMMFWYRQQPGQSLTLIATANQGSEATYESGFVIDKFPISRPNLTFSTLTVSNMSPEDSSIYLCSVDKGGNSGNTIYFGEGSWLTVV.

CDR3 region: CASSVGGTRTNEKLFF. The CDR3 nucleotides are TGCGCCAGCAGCGTTGGAGGGACCAGAACTAATGAAAAACTGTTTTTT. The chain has TRBV5-1 and TRBJ1-4; weak D call: TRBD1 (5 bases). From germline, CDR1 is SGHRS and CDR2 YFSETQ. CDR3 length: 16 amino acids. V was clipped by 4 bases and J by 1 base, with 14 bases between them.

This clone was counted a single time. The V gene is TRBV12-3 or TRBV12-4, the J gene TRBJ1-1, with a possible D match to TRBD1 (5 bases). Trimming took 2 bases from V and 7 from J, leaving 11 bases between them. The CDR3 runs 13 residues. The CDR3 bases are TGTGCCAGCAGTTTAAGGGCAGGGCATGAAGCTTTCTTT. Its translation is CASSLRAGHEAFF.

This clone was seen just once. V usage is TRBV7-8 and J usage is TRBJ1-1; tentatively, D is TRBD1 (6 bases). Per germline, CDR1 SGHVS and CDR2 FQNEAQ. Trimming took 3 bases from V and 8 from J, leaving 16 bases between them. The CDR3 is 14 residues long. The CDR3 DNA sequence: TGTGCCAGCAGCTTCCAACCGGGACACAAAGAAGCTTTCTTT. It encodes CASSFQPGHKEAFF.

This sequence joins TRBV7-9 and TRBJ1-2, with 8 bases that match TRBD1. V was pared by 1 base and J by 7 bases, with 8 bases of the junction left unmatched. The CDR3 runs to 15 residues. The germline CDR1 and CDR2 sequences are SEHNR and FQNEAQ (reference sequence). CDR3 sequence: CASSLGETGGSGYTF. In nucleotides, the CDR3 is TGTGCCAGCAGCTTAGGTGAAACAGGGGGAAGTGGCTACACCTTC.

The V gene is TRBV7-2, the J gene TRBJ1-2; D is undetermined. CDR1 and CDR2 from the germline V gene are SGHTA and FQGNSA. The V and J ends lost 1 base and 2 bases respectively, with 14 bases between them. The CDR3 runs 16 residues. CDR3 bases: TGTGCCAGCAGCTTAGACCGGGTCCCAAGGAACTATGGCTACACCTTC. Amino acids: CASSLDRVPRNYGYTF.

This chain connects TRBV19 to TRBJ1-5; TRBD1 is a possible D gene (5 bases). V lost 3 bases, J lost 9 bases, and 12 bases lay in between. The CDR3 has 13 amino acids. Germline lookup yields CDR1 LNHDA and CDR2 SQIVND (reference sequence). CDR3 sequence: CASSIDSQTPQHF. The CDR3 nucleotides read TGTGCCAGTAGTATCGACAGCCAGACGCCCCAGCATTTT.

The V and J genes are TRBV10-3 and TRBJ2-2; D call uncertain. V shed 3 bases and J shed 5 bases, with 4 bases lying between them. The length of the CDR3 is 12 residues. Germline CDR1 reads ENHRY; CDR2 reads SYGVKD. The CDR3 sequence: CAISDRTGELFF. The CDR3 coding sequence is TGTGCCATCAGTGACCGGACCGGGGAGCTGTTTTTT.

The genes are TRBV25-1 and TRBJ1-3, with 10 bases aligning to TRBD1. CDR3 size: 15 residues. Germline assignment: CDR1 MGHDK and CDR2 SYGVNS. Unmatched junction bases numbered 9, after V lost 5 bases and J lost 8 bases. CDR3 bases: TGTGCCAGCAGTCCGAGTTGGACAGGGGGGTACACCATATATTTT. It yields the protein CASSPSWTGGYTIYF.

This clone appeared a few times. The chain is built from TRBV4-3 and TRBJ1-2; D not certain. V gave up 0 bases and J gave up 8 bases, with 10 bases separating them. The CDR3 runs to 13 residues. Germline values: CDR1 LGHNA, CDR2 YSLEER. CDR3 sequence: CASSQDGGYGYTF. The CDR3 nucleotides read TGCGCCAGCAGCCAAGATGGAGGGTACGGCTACACCTTC.

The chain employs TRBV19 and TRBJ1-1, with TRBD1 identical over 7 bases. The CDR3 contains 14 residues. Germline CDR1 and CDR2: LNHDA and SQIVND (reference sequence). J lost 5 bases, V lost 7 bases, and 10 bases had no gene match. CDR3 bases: TGTGCCAGTACCACAACGACAGGGAGGACTGAAGCTTTCTTT. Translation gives CASTTTTGRTEAFF.

CDR3 sequence (DNA): TGTGCCAGTAGTTCTCAGGGGCCGCAAGAGACCCAGTACTTC. Residues: CASSSQGPQETQYF. The V and J genes are TRBV19 and TRBJ2-5; possible D gene TRBD1, 6 bases. Germline CDR1 is LNHDA and CDR2 is SQIVND (reference sequence). The CDR3 has 14 residues. V lost 5 bases and J lost 2, with 12 bases in between.

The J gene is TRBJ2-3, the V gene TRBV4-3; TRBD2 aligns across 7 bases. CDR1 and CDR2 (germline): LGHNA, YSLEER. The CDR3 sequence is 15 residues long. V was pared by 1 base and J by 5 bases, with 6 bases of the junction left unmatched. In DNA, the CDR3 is TGCGCCAGCAGCCAAGGGGAGGGGCCAGAAGATACGCAGTATTTT. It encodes CASSQGEGPEDTQYF.

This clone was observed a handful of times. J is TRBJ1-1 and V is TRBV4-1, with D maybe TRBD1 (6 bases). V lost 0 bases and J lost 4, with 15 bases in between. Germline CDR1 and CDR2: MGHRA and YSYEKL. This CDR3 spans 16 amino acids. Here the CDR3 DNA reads TGCGCCAGCAGCCAAGATCCAGGGGAAAAGGGCACTGAAGCTTTCTTT. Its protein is CASSQDPGEKGTEAFF.

CDR3 region: CASSATGWGNYGYTF. CDR3 coding DNA: TGCGCCAGCAGCGCGACAGGCTGGGGGAACTATGGCTACACCTTC. The V gene is TRBV5-1, the J gene TRBJ1-2, with D possibly being TRBD1 (6 bases). Germline V gives CDR1 SGHRS, CDR2 YFSETQ. Between the trimmed V and J ends, which lost 4 bases and 2 bases, there was a span of 15 bases. CDR3 length equals 15 residues.